What follows are 17 T cell receptor beta chains derived from one specimen sequenced in a study of cytomegalovirus exposure and HLA in healthy donors. Sequencing used immunoSEQ multiplex PCR; TCRdb keeps in-frame clones, though not all of them. The sample consists of 100,000 or so clones, roughly nine tenths of them appearing once. Sequenced sample: PBMCs. These receptor sequences come from a young woman in good health and CMV-seropositive.

This clone occurred once. V usage is TRBV19 and J usage is TRBJ2-1; tentative D call: TRBD2 (5 bases). The CDR3 totals 13 residues. Germline CDR1 reads LNHDA; CDR2 reads SQIVND (reference sequence). V was trimmed by 3 bases and J by 7 bases, leaving 10 bases between them. This CDR3 is CASSISLANEQFF. CDR3 bases: TGTGCCAGTAGTATCTCTCTAGCTAATGAGCAGTTCTTC.

The chain employs TRBV11-2 and TRBJ2-1; 7 positions match TRBD2. The CDR3 covers 16 residues. The ends lost 1 base at V and 10 bases at J; junction bases unmatched: 13. CDR1 and CDR2 (germline): SGHAT, FQNNGV. The DNA for the CDR3 is TGTGCCAGCAGCTTAGTAGGGGACTACGGCCATAGGGAGCAGTTCTTC. This encodes CASSLVGDYGHREQFF.

The V and J genes are TRBV2 and TRBJ2-5; possible D gene TRBD2, 6 bases. Germline lookup yields CDR1 SNHLY and CDR2 FYNNEI. Trimming took off 3 bases at V and 5 bases at J, with 19 bases between the two ends. The CDR3 covers 16 residues. CDR3 sequence (DNA): TGTGCCAGCAGTGAGCTCGAGGCGGGAAGAGGGGAGACCCAGTACTTC. This encodes CASSELEAGRGETQYF.

The chain couples TRBV5-6 to TRBJ2-5; D perhaps matches TRBD2 (5 bases). From germline, CDR1 is SGHDT and CDR2 YYEEEE. There are 15 residues in the CDR3. Trimming took 0 bases from V and 4 from J, leaving 13 bases between them. In DNA, the CDR3 is TGTGCCAGCAGCTTGGTGTCGGGCGGAGGAGAGACCCAGTACTTC. Amino acids: CASSLVSGGGETQYF. Looking up the rest from reference TRBV5-6 and TRBJ2-5 gives the full variable domain: DAGVTQSPTHLIKTRGQQVTLRCSPKSGHDTVSWYQQALGQGPQFIFQYYEEEERQRGNFPDRFSGHQFPNYSSELNVNALLLGDSALYLCASSLVSGGGETQYFGPGTRLLVL.

The chain has TRBV5-6 and TRBJ1-3; 10 nucleotides match TRBD1. V lost 0 bases to trimming and J lost 7 bases; unmatched junction nucleotides: 4. This CDR3 region has 15 residues. The germline V gene has CDR1 SGHDT and CDR2 YYEEEE. CDR3 sequence reads: CASSLGPGQGNTIYF. The CDR3, as DNA: TGTGCCAGCAGCTTGGGCCCGGGACAGGGGAACACCATATATTTT. Based on the CDR3 plus reference TRBV5-6 and TRBJ1-3, the full variable domain is DAGVTQSPTHLIKTRGQQVTLRCSPKSGHDTVSWYQQALGQGPQFIFQYYEEEERQRGNFPDRFSGHQFPNYSSELNVNALLLGDSALYLCASSLGPGQGNTIYFGEGSWLTVV.

Only a few counts were recorded for this clone. The V call is TRBV15, the J call TRBJ2-7, with 9 positions matching TRBD1. The V gene's germline CDR1 is LNHNV and CDR2 YYDKDF (reference sequence). The V gene end was trimmed by 1 base and the J gene end by 6 bases; junction bases not matched to a gene: 7. The CDR3 spans 15 residues. The CDR3 nucleotides read TGTGCCACCAGCAGAGGAGGGACAGGGTCTATCGAGCAGTACTTC. Residues: CATSRGGTGSIEQYF.

The J gene is TRBJ1-6, the V gene TRBV18, with 8 positions matching TRBD1. V trimming: 4 bases; J trimming: 10 bases; junction bases outside the gene matches: 6. Germline V gene data show CDR1 as KGHSH and CDR2 as LQKENI. This CDR3 has 14 amino acids. CDR3 coding DNA: TGTGCCAGCTCACTCGGGACAGGTCAATCACCCCTCCACTTT. This encodes CASSLGTGQSPLHF.

V gene TRBV18 combines with J gene TRBJ2-3; D is ambiguous. The CDR3 length is 13 residues. Germline-derived CDR1 and CDR2 are KGHSH and LQKENI. Trimming left V 0 bases short and J 8 bases short, with 9 bases between. The CDR3 sequence is CASSPPLVGTQYF. CDR3 sequence (DNA): TGTGCCAGCTCACCACCGCTCGTCGGTACGCAGTATTTT.

The table lists this clone with a count of one. The V call is TRBV4-1, the J call TRBJ2-4, with a possible D match to TRBD1 (5 bases). CDR1 MGHRA and CDR2 YSYEKL come from the germline V gene. This CDR3 has 14 amino acids. V lost 0 bases and J 5 bases, leaving 8 bases between the germline ends. CDR3 sequence: CASSQELRENIQYF. The CDR3 DNA follows: TGCGCCAGCAGCCAAGAACTCAGGGAAAACATTCAGTACTTC.

The V call is TRBV28, the J call TRBJ2-7; 10 nucleotides line up with TRBD1. Unmatched junction bases numbered 1, after V lost 4 bases and J lost 1 base. The CDR3 has 14 residues. In germline, CDR1 is MDHEN, CDR2 SYDVKM. Written as DNA, the CDR3 is TGTGCCAGCAGTTCGGACAGGGGGTCCTACGAGCAGTACTTC. This gives the protein CASSSDRGSYEQYF.

The genes are TRBV7-9 and TRBJ1-1, with TRBD1 as a possible D gene (5 bases). The CDR3 spans 16 residues. V lost 1 base and J 0 bases, leaving 12 bases between the germline ends. Germline CDR1 and CDR2: SEHNR and FQNEAQ (reference sequence). CDR3 nucleotide sequence: TGTGCCAGCAGCTTAGATCGACAGCCCATGAACACTGAAGCTTTCTTT. Amino acids: CASSLDRQPMNTEAFF.

This chain joins TRBV7-3 and TRBJ1-2; D might be TRBD1 (5 bases). This CDR3 spans 13 amino acids. Germline CDR1 and CDR2: SGHTA and FQGTGA. V was clipped by 8 bases and J by 0 bases, with 10 bases between them. The CDR3 sequence: CASGRTPNYGYTF. In DNA form, the CDR3 reads TGTGCCAGCGGGAGGACACCTAACTATGGCTACACCTTC. Complete variable domain (other parts from reference TRBV7-3 and TRBJ1-2): GAGVSQTPSNKVTEKGKYVELRCDPISGHTALYWYRQSLGQGPEFLIYFQGTGAADDSGLPNDRFFAVRPEGSVSTLKIQRTERGDSAVYLCASGRTPNYGYTFGSGTRLTVV.

V usage is TRBV7-6 and J usage is TRBJ2-2, with 10 positions matching TRBD2. This CDR3 spans 18 amino acids. Germline V gene lookup returns CDR1 SGHVS and CDR2 FNYEAQ. V gave up 4 bases and J gave up 5 bases; unmatched junction bases: 13. Here the CDR3 reads CASSSLGSPLAGTGELFF. The CDR3 nucleotides read TGTGCCAGCAGCTCGCTAGGGTCCCCACTAGCGGGAACCGGGGAGCTGTTTTTT.

This chain links TRBV11-2 with TRBJ2-7, with TRBD1 matching 9 bases. The CDR3 is 15 amino acids. Germline V gene data show CDR1 as SGHAT and CDR2 as FQNNGV. With 3 bases clipped from V and 0 bases from J, the junction kept 3 bases outside the gene matches. The CDR3 protein is CASSLGTGSSYEQYF. In nucleotides, the CDR3 is TGTGCCAGCAGCTTGGGGACAGGGAGCTCCTACGAGCAGTACTTC.

V is TRBV9 and J is TRBJ2-2; D is possibly TRBD1 (6 bases). CDR3 size: 13 residues. The germline gives CDR1 SGDLS, CDR2 YYNGEE. V was pared by 1 base and J by 7 bases, with 8 bases between. CDR3 in DNA: TGTGCCAGCAGCGTACAGGGGATCGGGGAGCTGTTTTTT. Its translation is CASSVQGIGELFF.

In this sample, this clone turned up a few times. The rearrangement uses TRBV11-1 and TRBJ1-2, with 7 bases that match TRBD1. This CDR3 is built from 13 residues. With V trimmed by 4 bases and J by 5 bases, 4 bases remained unmatched. Germline CDR1 is SGHAT and CDR2 is FQDESV (reference sequence). The CDR3 region has the DNA TGTGCCAGCAGCTACAGGGGAATGTATGGCTACACCTTC. Protein sequence: CASSYRGMYGYTF.

The chain has TRBV10-3 and TRBJ1-1; D unresolved. The CDR3 covers 13 residues. CDR1 is ENHRY, CDR2 SYGVKD, per germline. Trimming shortened V by 10 bases and J by 3 bases, and 15 bases separated the two germline ends. CDR3 residues: CATADPPDTEAFF. DNA of the CDR3: TGTGCCACCGCCGATCCCCCAGACACTGAAGCTTTCTTT.